This T cell receptor beta chain is from a study of T cell repertoires in ileal Crohn's disease. Germline-derived CDR1 and CDR2 are SGDLS and YYNGEE. With 4 bases clipped from V and 5 bases from J, the junction kept 10 bases outside the gene matches. The CDR3 is made up of 15 amino acids. Sequencing used immunoSEQ multiplex PCR; TCRdb keeps in-frame clones, though not all of them. The sample holds 14,000 or so clones; around 84% are singletons and the top ten take approximately 6.5%. The sequence was collected from an adult with Crohn's disease. The material sequenced was ileal tissue. This chain connects TRBV9 to TRBJ2-3; TRBD2 matches 7 bases. CDR3 DNA sequence: TGTGCCAGCAGCCTCGGGGGGACCCGGGGAGATACGCAGTATTTT. This encodes CASSLGGTRGDTQYF.